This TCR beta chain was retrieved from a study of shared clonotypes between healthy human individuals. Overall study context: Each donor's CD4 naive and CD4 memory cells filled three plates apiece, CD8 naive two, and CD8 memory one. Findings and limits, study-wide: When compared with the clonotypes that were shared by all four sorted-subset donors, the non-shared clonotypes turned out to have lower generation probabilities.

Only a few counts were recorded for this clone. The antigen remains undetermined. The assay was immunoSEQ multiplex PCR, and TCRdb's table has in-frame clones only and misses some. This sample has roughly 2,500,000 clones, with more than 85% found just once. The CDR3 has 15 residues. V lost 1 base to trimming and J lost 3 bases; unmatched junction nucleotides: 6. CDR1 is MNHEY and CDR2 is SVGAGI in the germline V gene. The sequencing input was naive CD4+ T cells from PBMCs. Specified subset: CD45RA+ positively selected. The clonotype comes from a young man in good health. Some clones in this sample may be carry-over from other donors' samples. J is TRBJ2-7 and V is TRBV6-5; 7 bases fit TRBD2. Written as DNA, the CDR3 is TGTGCCAGCAGTTACTACGCAGGGAGGGGCTACGAGCAGTACTTC. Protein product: CASSYYAGRGYEQYF.